One sample yielded the 20 T cell receptor beta chains listed below, sequenced in a study of cytomegalovirus exposure and HLA in healthy donors. 60 Vbeta and 13 Jbeta primers were used in PCR. The repertoire was sequenced with immunoSEQ multiplex PCR; TCRdb's copy has only in-frame clones and lacks some. Of about 150,000 clones in the sample, around 75% were seen once. The material sequenced was PBMCs. The receptors originated from a male donor in good health and CMV-seronegative.

The chain employs TRBV7-2 and TRBJ1-3, with D possibly matching TRBD1 (5 bases). The length of the CDR3 is 16 residues. V was clipped by 1 base and J by 2 bases, with 12 bases between them. CDR1 and CDR2 (germline): SGHTA, FQGNSA. CDR3 sequence: CASSLGGAGTGNTIYF. DNA of the CDR3: TGTGCCAGCAGCTTAGGGGGTGCAGGGACTGGAAACACCATATATTTT.

In DNA form, the CDR3 reads TGCGCCAGCAGCCAAGATAGGACAGTGCGGGATGGCTACACCTTC. Protein product: CASSQDRTVRDGYTF. This chain uses TRBV4-1 with TRBJ1-2, with D perhaps TRBD1 (6 bases). With 0 bases removed from V and 6 bases from J, the gap between germline ends came to 14 bases. The germline V gene encodes CDR1 MGHRA and CDR2 YSYEKL. The CDR3 is 15 amino acids.

The chain joins TRBV11-2 to TRBJ2-1; D gene unclear. The CDR3 runs 13 residues. Deletions cut 1 base from V and 4 bases from J, with 5 bases between. Germline lookup yields CDR1 SGHAT and CDR2 FQNNGV. In DNA, the CDR3 is TGTGCCAGCAGCTTAGTTCTATACAATGAGCAGTTCTTC. It codes for CASSLVLYNEQFF.

The chain is built from TRBV5-1 and TRBJ1-4; D possibly corresponds to TRBD1 (5 bases). Trimming pared 0 bases from V and 3 bases from J, leaving 21 bases between. The CDR3 has 19 amino acids. Germline assignment: CDR1 SGHRS and CDR2 YFSETQ. CDR3 nucleotide sequence: TGCGCCAGCAGCTTGGGACGGAGACAGACATCCACTTCTAATGAAAAACTGTTTTTT. It codes for CASSLGRRQTSTSNEKLFF.

The J gene is TRBJ1-4, the V gene TRBV7-9; D might be TRBD1 (6 bases). CDR1 is SEHNR, CDR2 FQNEAQ, per germline (reference sequence). V dropped 4 bases and J dropped 5 bases, with 11 bases sitting between them. CDR3 size: 14 residues. The CDR3: CASSWGHDNEKLFF. The CDR3 DNA follows: TGTGCCAGCAGCTGGGGACACGACAATGAAAAACTGTTTTTT.

The J gene is TRBJ2-1, the V gene TRBV29-1; TRBD1 matches 9 bases. Looked up from germline, CDR1 is SQVTM and CDR2 is ANQGSEA. The CDR3 has 13 amino acids. The junction had 5 bases not matched to a gene; V was cut back by 7 bases and J by 4 bases. The CDR3 loop reads CSEKGQGYNEQFF. CDR3 in DNA: TGCAGCGAGAAGGGACAGGGTTACAATGAGCAGTTCTTC.

This sequence joins TRBV2 and TRBJ2-1; 11 bases are a match to TRBD2. In germline, CDR1 is SNHLY, CDR2 FYNNEI. This CDR3 spans 15 amino acids. Trimming at V came to 1 base and at J to 6 bases, leaving 2 bases not matched to a gene. The CDR3 region is CASSEVTSGGNEQFF. CDR3 DNA: TGTGCCAGCAGTGAAGTTACTAGCGGGGGCAATGAGCAGTTCTTC.

In this sample, this clone turned up once. The J gene is TRBJ1-1, the V gene TRBV6-1; D unclear. Trimming removed 5 bases at V and 3 bases at J, with 10 bases between. CDR3 size: 13 residues. CDR1 and CDR2 from the germline V gene are MNHNS and SASEGT. The CDR3 loop reads CASSTQRDTEAFF. The DNA for the CDR3 is TGTGCCAGCAGTACACAGAGGGACACTGAAGCTTTCTTT.

This clone turned up a few times. The V and J genes are TRBV6-1 and TRBJ2-7; 7 bases align to TRBD1. Trimming cost V 7 bases and J 2 bases; bases outside gene matches: 2. Germline lookup yields CDR1 MNHNS and CDR2 SASEGT. This CDR3 is 12 amino acids long. CDR3 protein: CASNTGAYEQYF. The CDR3 DNA sequence: TGTGCCAGCAACACAGGGGCCTACGAGCAGTACTTC.

The rearrangement uses TRBV19 and TRBJ1-2; unclear D gene. V was trimmed by 6 bases and J by 8 bases, leaving 19 bases between them. The CDR3 has 14 amino acids. The germline gives CDR1 LNHDA, CDR2 SQIVND (reference sequence). CDR3 in DNA: TGTGCCAGTAGAGGAGCGGACGAGGGTAACGGCTACACCTTC. This codes for CASRGADEGNGYTF.

The rearrangement links TRBV30 to TRBJ2-3, with a weak D call TRBD2 (6 bases). Trimming removed 2 bases from V and 1 base from J, with 10 bases in between. This CDR3 contains 14 residues. CDR1 and CDR2 (germline): GTSNPN, SVGIG (reference sequence). The chain's CDR3 is CAWSSSAGTDTQYF. CDR3 coding DNA: TGTGCCTGGAGTTCTAGCGCCGGCACAGATACGCAGTATTTT.

V and J are TRBV27 and TRBJ2-6, with D perhaps matching TRBD1 (6 bases). The CDR3 spans 20 residues. Germline lookup yields CDR1 MNHEY and CDR2 SMNVEV (reference sequence). V was clipped by 3 bases and J by 0 bases, with 21 bases between them. This CDR3 reads CASSFSDRERGFSGANVLTF. CDR3 DNA sequence: TGTGCCAGCAGTTTTTCGGACAGAGAGAGGGGTTTCTCTGGGGCCAACGTCCTGACTTTC.

V gene TRBV4-1 combines with J gene TRBJ1-2; TRBD1 is a possible D gene (6 bases). The CDR3 runs to 14 residues. V lost 3 bases and J 8 bases, leaving 16 bases between the germline ends. The V gene's germline CDR1 is MGHRA and CDR2 YSYEKL. CDR3 in amino acids: CASSQEDRPGGYTF. DNA for the CDR3: TGCGCCAGCAGCCAGGAAGACAGGCCAGGGGGCTACACCTTC.

The CDR3 DNA reads as TGTGCCAGCAGCTTTCAAGCGGGGGGGCAAGAGACCCAGTACTTC. It translates to CASSFQAGGQETQYF. V gene TRBV5-4 combines with J gene TRBJ2-5; 10 bases line up with TRBD2. Looked up from germline, CDR1 is SGHNT and CDR2 is YYREEE (reference sequence). The V and J ends lost 2 bases and 2 bases, in that order; junction bases with no gene match: 3. CDR3 length: 15 amino acids.

The chain has TRBV5-1 and TRBJ2-1; a possible D gene is TRBD2 (5 bases). Trimming pared 0 bases from V and 9 bases from J, leaving 16 bases between. The CDR3 extends over 15 amino acids. CDR1 and CDR2 from the germline V gene are SGHRS and YFSETQ. For the CDR3, the DNA is TGCGCCAGCAGCTTGGAGGGTTTTGAGGGATTTGAGCAGTTCTTC. Protein: CASSLEGFEGFEQFF.

The chain is built from TRBV19 and TRBJ1-5; D possibly corresponds to TRBD1 (6 bases). The ends were cut back, 3 bases at V and 2 bases at J, with 8 bases in the middle. Germline CDR1 and CDR2: LNHDA and SQIVND (reference sequence). The length of the CDR3 is 14 residues. CDR3 sequence reads: CASSMSGGNQPQHF. The CDR3 coding sequence is TGTGCCAGTAGTATGTCAGGGGGCAATCAGCCCCAGCATTTT.

The chain uses TRBV18 and TRBJ2-3; D is possibly TRBD2 (5 bases). CDR1 KGHSH and CDR2 LQKENI come from the germline V gene. The CDR3 is 16 residues long. V lost 8 bases and J 5 bases, leaving 23 bases between the germline ends. The CDR3 coding sequence is TGTGCCAGCGCCAGGATGCCGGGCCCCGAGGGAGATACGCAGTATTTT. Translated: CASARMPGPEGDTQYF.

This clone is a singleton in its sample. The chain uses TRBV10-1 and TRBJ2-2; D uncertain. CDR3 length equals 14 residues. The germline gives CDR1 WNHNN, CDR2 SYGVQD (reference sequence). V dropped 3 bases and J dropped 4 bases, with 9 bases sitting between them. This CDR3 reads CASSDRPGTGELFF. The DNA for the CDR3 is TGCGCCAGCAGTGACCGACCGGGCACCGGGGAGCTGTTTTTT.

The genes are TRBV2 and TRBJ1-1, with D possibly matching TRBD1 (5 bases). Germline CDR1 SNHLY, CDR2 FYNNEI. The germline V and J ends were trimmed by 9 bases and 3 bases, with 17 bases remaining between them. There are 14 residues in the CDR3. This chain's CDR3 is CARQGRGGYTEAFF. In DNA, the CDR3 is TGTGCCAGGCAAGGGAGGGGTGGCTACACTGAAGCTTTCTTT.

V and J are TRBV12-2 and TRBJ2-7; the DNA was not compared with TRBD1, the D call given in the table. TRBV12-2 represents a pseudogene. The CDR3 is 12 amino acids. The CDR3 protein is CASRGNRVEQYF. CDR3 bases: TGTGCAAGTCGGGGGAACAGGGTCGAGCAGTACTTC.